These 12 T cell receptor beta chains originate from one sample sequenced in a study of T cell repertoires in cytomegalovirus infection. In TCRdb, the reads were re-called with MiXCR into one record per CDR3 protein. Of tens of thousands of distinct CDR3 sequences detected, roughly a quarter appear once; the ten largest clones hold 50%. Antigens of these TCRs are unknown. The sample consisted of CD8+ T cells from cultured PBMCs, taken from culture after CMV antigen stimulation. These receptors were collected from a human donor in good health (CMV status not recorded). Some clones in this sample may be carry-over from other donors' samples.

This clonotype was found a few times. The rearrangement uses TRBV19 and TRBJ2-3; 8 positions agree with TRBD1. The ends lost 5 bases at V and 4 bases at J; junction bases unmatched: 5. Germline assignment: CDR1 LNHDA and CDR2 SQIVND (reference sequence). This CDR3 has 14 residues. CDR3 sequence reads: CASSQDRDADTQYF. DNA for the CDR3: TGTGCCAGTAGTCAGGACAGGGACGCAGATACGCAGTATTTT.

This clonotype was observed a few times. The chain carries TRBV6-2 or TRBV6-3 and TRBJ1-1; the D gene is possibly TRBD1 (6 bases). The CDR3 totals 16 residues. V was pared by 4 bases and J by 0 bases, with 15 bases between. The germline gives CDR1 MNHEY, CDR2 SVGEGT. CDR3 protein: CASSSPRGGMNTEAFF. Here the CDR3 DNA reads TGTGCCAGCAGTTCCCCCAGGGGTGGCATGAACACTGAAGCTTTCTTT.

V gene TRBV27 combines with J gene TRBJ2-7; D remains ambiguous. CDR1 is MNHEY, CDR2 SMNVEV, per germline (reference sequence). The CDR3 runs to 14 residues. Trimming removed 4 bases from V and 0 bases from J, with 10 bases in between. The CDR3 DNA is TGTGCCAGCAGTTCCGACCTGAGCTCCTACGAGCAGTACTTC. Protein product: CASSSDLSSYEQYF.

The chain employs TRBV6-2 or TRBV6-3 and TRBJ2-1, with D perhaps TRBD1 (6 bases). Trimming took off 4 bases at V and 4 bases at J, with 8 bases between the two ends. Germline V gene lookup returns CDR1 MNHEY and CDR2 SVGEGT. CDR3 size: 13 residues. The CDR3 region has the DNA TGTGCCAGCAGTTTTCAGGGGTACAATGAGCAGTTCTTC. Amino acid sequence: CASSFQGYNEQFF.

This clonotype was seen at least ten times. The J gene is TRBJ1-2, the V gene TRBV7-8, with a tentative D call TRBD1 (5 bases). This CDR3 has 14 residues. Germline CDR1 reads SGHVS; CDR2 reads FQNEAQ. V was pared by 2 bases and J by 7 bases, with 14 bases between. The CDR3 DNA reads TGTGCCAGCAGCTTAAGGCAGGGAGGTCCTGGCTACACCTTC. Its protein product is CASSLRQGGPGYTF.

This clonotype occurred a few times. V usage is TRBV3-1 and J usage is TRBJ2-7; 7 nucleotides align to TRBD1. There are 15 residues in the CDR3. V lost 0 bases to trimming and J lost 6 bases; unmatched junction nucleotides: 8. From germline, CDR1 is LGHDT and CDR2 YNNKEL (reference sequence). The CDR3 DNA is TGTGCCAGCAGCCAAGAACAGGGGATGGTACTCGAGCAGTACTTC. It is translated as CASSQEQGMVLEQYF.

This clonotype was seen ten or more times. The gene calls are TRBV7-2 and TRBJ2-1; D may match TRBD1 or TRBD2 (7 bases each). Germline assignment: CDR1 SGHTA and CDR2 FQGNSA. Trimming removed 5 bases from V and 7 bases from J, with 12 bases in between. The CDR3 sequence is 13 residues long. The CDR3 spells CASSQGGGNEQFF. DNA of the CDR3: TGTGCCAGCAGCCAGGGGGGGGGAAATGAGCAGTTCTTC.

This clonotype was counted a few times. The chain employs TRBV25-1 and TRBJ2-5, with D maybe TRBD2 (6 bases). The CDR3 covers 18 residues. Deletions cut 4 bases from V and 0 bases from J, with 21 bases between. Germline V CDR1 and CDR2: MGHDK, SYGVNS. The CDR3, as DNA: TGTGCCAGCAGTGGATGGGGACTCACCCAACCAGACCAAGAGACCCAGTACTTC. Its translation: CASSGWGLTQPDQETQYF.

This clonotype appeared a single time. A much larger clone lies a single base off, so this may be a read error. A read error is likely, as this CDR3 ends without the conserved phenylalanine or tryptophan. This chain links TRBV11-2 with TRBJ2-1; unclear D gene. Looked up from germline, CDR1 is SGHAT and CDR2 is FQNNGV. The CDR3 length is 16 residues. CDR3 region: CASTLEFTADYNEQFS. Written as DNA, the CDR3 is TGTGCCAGCACCTTAGAGTTCACAGCCGACTACAATGAGCAGTTCTCC.

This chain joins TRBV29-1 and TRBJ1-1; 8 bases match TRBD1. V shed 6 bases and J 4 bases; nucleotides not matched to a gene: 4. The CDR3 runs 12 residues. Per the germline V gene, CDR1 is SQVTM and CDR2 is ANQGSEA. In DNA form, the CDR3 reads TGCAGCGTATCAGGGGGCTCCACTGAAGCTTTCTTT. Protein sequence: CSVSGGSTEAFF.

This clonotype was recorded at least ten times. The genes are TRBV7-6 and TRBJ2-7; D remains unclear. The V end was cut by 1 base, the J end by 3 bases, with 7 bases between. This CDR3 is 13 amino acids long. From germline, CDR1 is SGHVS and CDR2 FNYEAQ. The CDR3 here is CASSLGLGYEQYF. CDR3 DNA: TGTGCCAGCAGCTTAGGTCTGGGCTACGAGCAGTACTTC.

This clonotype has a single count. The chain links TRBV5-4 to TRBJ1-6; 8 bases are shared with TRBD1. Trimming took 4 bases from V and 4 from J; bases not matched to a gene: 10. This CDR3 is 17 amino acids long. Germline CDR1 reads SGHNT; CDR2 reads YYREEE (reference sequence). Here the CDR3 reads CASSGNRGIGYNSPLHF. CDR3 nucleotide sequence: TGTGCCAGCAGCGGGAACAGGGGGATTGGGTATAATTCACCCCTCCACTTT.